This TCR beta chain was retrieved from a study of T cell changes during pregnancy in multiple sclerosis. The CDR3 spans 16 residues. Per germline, CDR1 SGHDT and CDR2 YYEEEE. With V trimmed by 2 bases and J by 1 base, 7 bases remained unmatched. Clones were sequenced by immunoSEQ multiplex PCR, and TCRdb holds only the in-frame ones, with some missing. The table includes about 15,000 clones, 70% to 90% detected once. The sequencing used CD8+ T cells from peripheral blood mononuclear cells, collected in the first trimester of pregnancy. V and J are TRBV5-6 and TRBJ2-5; 8 bases map to TRBD1. The TCR comes from a female donor with multiple sclerosis, enrolled in a pregnancy study. CDR3 residues: CASSLTGGLSQETQYF. In DNA, the CDR3 is TGTGCCAGCAGCTTAACAGGGGGTTTATCCCAAGAGACCCAGTACTTC.